One T cell receptor beta chain is described in this entry. According to the study, TCR beta libraries were built with iRepertoire HTBI primers and CDR3-region Arm-PCR. MiXCR was run by TCRdb on the multiplex PCR reads, yielding one entry per CDR3 protein. Here the sample spans about 300,000 distinct CDR3 sequences, around a fifth being singletons. The time point here: persistent/refractory GD, antithyroid drugs over 5 years with positive TRAb. The TCR library used RNA extracted from PBMCs. The sample comes from a study of regulatory T cells in long-lasting Graves disease. Source: peripheral blood mononuclear cells (PBMCs), taken when the disease was refractory, from a patient treated with antithyroid drugs. The sequence was collected from a female donor with Graves disease.

The CDR3 DNA sequence: TGCAGTGCTAGACCCCCAGCCCGGGGCTATCAGGCCCACGAGCAGTACTTC. Encoded protein: CSARPPARGYQAHEQYF. The chain uses TRBV20-1 and TRBJ2-7; the D gene could be TRBD1 or TRBD2 (5 bases each). V dropped 2 bases and J dropped 5 bases, with 25 bases sitting between them. In germline, CDR1 is DFQATT, CDR2 SNEGSKA (reference sequence). The CDR3 runs to 17 residues.